These 16 T cell receptor beta chains originate from one sample sequenced in a study of early T cells in non-severe SARS-CoV-2 infection. TCRdb reanalysed the 5' RACE reads using MiXCR and keeps one entry per CDR3 protein. The sample lists roughly 76,000 distinct CDR3 sequences; 10% to 15% were seen once. The source material was whole blood. The receptor set was obtained from an adult who was a healthcare worker with PCR-confirmed SARS-CoV-2 infection or an uninfected control (not recorded which).

This clonotype was counted only a few times. The chain is built from TRBV20-1 and TRBJ2-3, with 9 bases fitting TRBD2. Per germline, CDR1 DFQATT and CDR2 SNEGSKA (reference sequence). The V segment lost 3 bases and the J segment 4 bases; nucleotides outside the gene matches: 11. The CDR3 is 16 amino acids. The CDR3 DNA follows: TGCAGTGCTAGGCTCCCCTTAGCGGGAGAGGCAGATACGCAGTATTTT. Its translation is CSARLPLAGEADTQYF.

This clonotype was picked up many times. Written as DNA, the CDR3 is TGTGCCAGCAGCTTACTCCGGACAGCGCGCACAGATACGCAGTATTTT. Translation gives CASSLLRTARTDTQYF. The chain is built from TRBV7-9 and TRBJ2-3; D might be TRBD1 (6 bases). From germline, CDR1 is SEHNR and CDR2 FQNEAQ (reference sequence). The V end was cut by 2 bases, the J end by 1 base, with 13 bases between. CDR3 length: 16 amino acids.

This clonotype was counted ten times or more. The chain is built from TRBV5-1 and TRBJ2-5, with TRBD2 matching 10 bases. The V segment lost 0 bases and the J segment 13 bases; nucleotides outside the gene matches: 12. CDR1 SGHRS and CDR2 YFSETQ come from the germline V gene. The CDR3 is made up of 15 amino acids. In DNA form, the CDR3 reads TGCGCCAGCAGCTTGGGACTAGCGGGCCCACCAGGGGTGTACTTC. It encodes CASSLGLAGPPGVYF.

The table lists this clonotype with a few counts. The chain uses TRBV28 and TRBJ1-1, with TRBD1 identical over 10 bases. Germline lookup yields CDR1 MDHEN and CDR2 SYDVKM. Trimming removed 4 bases from V and 2 bases from J; junction bases left unmatched: 4. This CDR3 comprises 15 residues. In DNA form, the CDR3 reads TGTGCCAGCAGTTCGTCGACAGGGGGCAACACTGAAGCTTTCTTT. It encodes CASSSSTGGNTEAFF.

The chain joins TRBV10-1 to TRBJ2-7, with TRBD2 identical over 10 bases. The trim removed 3 bases at V and 2 bases at J, leaving 1 base unmatched. This CDR3 is 14 amino acids long. Germline CDR1 reads WNHNN; CDR2 reads SYGVQD (reference sequence). The CDR3 region has the DNA TGCGCCAGCAGTGAAAGCGGGAGGGCCTACGAGCAGTACTTC. Translated: CASSESGRAYEQYF.

This clonotype was seen repeatedly, ten times or more. The rearrangement joins TRBV3-1 to TRBJ1-1; D might be TRBD1 (6 bases). The V gene lost 4 bases and the J gene lost 0 bases, with 9 bases spanning the gap. The germline V gene has CDR1 LGHDT and CDR2 YNNKEL (reference sequence). The CDR3 is 14 amino acids. DNA for the CDR3: TGTGCCAGCAGCCCAGGGGACCTGAACACTGAAGCTTTCTTT. It is translated as CASSPGDLNTEAFF.

This clonotype was seen repeatedly, ten times or more. The gene calls are TRBV4-2 and TRBJ1-5; 7 bases match TRBD1. The CDR3 sequence is 14 residues long. CDR1 is LGHNA and CDR2 is YNFKEQ in the germline V gene. Losses at the gene ends were 5 bases for V and 7 bases for J; bases not matched to a gene: 8. The CDR3 region is CASSFRDSGQPQHF. Written as DNA, the CDR3 is TGTGCCAGCAGCTTCCGGGACAGTGGACAGCCCCAGCATTTT.

This clonotype appeared a few times. The rearrangement uses TRBV28 and TRBJ1-4, with 9 nucleotides matching TRBD1. The junction had 8 bases not matched to a gene; V was cut back by 3 bases and J by 9 bases. This CDR3 has 15 residues. Germline CDR1 MDHEN, CDR2 SYDVKM. In DNA form, the CDR3 reads TGTGCCAGCAGTTTCGAGACAGGGGGGGATAAAAAACTGTTTTTT. Its translation is CASSFETGGDKKLFF.

This clonotype was observed a few times. This chain links TRBV5-1 with TRBJ2-2, with D perhaps assigned TRBD1 or TRBD2 (5 bases each). This CDR3 contains 14 residues. The germline V and J ends were trimmed by 2 bases and 5 bases, with 10 bases remaining between them. In germline, CDR1 is SGHRS, CDR2 YFSETQ. Here the CDR3 reads CASSLTGGTGELFF. The CDR3 nucleotides are TGCGCCAGCAGCTTAACAGGAGGAACCGGGGAGCTGTTTTTT.

This clonotype was found many times. The chain is built from TRBV4-1 and TRBJ2-7; TRBD2 aligns across 9 bases. There are 14 residues in the CDR3. CDR1 MGHRA and CDR2 YSYEKL come from the germline V gene. Trimming removed 2 bases from V and 5 bases from J; junction bases left unmatched: 4. The CDR3 DNA follows: TGCGCCAGCAGCCAATTAGCGGGAGCCGACGAGCAGTACTTC. It encodes CASSQLAGADEQYF.

About this clonotype itself: The junction differs from germline at one of its ends, possibly a read error. The rearrangement links TRBV5-1 to TRBJ1-1, with a tentative D call TRBD1 (5 bases). Germline CDR1 reads SGHRS; CDR2 reads YFSETQ. This CDR3 is 14 amino acids long. DNA of the CDR3: TGCGCCAGCAGCTCAGGGTCCCCGGGCACTCAAGCTTTCTTT. This encodes CASSSGSPGTQAFF.

Ten or more counts support this clonotype. The rearrangement joins TRBV29-1 to TRBJ2-7, with TRBD2 identical over 11 bases. Trimming at V came to 1 base and at J to 2 bases, leaving 1 base not matched to a gene. Germline-derived CDR1 and CDR2 are SQVTM and ANQGSEA. This CDR3 is 14 amino acids long. The CDR3 region is CSVEGLAGTYEQYF. The DNA of the CDR3 is TGCAGCGTTGAAGGACTAGCGGGGACCTACGAGCAGTACTTC.

This clonotype has at least ten counts. J is TRBJ2-7 and V is TRBV19; D gene ambiguous. V gave up 4 bases and J gave up 4 bases, with 11 bases separating them. This CDR3 comprises 13 residues. Per the germline V gene, CDR1 is LNHDA and CDR2 is SQIVND (reference sequence). The CDR3 bases are TGTGCCAGTAGTAAGGCACTCCCTTACGAGCAGTACTTC. Its translation: CASSKALPYEQYF.

The table lists this clonotype with many counts. The chain has TRBV5-1 and TRBJ2-1, with TRBD2 identical over 8 bases. The germline V gene has CDR1 SGHRS and CDR2 YFSETQ. The CDR3 runs 15 residues. V was pared by 5 bases and J by 3 bases, with 7 bases of the junction left unmatched. CDR3 bases: TGCGCCAGCAGGTTTCGAGCGGGAGACTACAATGAGCAGTTCTTC. Its protein product is CASRFRAGDYNEQFF.

The chain employs TRBV7-9 and TRBJ2-7; 11 bases fit TRBD2. CDR1 is SEHNR, CDR2 FQNEAQ, per germline (reference sequence). This CDR3 comprises 17 residues. After removal of 0 bases from V and 2 bases from J, the junction contained 6 bases not matched to a gene. CDR3 residues: CASSLASGRGMAYEQYF. The DNA of the CDR3 is TGTGCCAGCAGCTTAGCTAGCGGGAGGGGGATGGCCTACGAGCAGTACTTC.

This clonotype occurred many times. DNA of the CDR3: TGTGCCAGCAGCCAAAGACTAGCCTCCTACAATGAGCAGTTCTTC. Amino acid sequence: CASSQRLASYNEQFF. The rearrangement joins TRBV3-1 to TRBJ2-1; 7 positions agree with TRBD2. Per the germline V gene, CDR1 is LGHDT and CDR2 is YNNKEL (reference sequence). Trimming cost V 2 bases and J 0 bases; bases outside gene matches: 1. The CDR3 has 15 residues.